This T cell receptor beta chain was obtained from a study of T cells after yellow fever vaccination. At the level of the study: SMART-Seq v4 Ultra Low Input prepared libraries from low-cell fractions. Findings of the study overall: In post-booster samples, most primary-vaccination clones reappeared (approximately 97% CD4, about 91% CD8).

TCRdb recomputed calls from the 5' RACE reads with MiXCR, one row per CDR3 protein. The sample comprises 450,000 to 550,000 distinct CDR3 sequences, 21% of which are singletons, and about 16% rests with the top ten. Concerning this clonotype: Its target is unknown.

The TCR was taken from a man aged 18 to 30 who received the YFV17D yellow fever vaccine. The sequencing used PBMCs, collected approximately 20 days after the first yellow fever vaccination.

The CDR3: CASAWTYSGKETQYF. The CDR3 nucleotides are TGTGCCAGCGCCTGGACCTATAGCGGGAAAGAGACCCAGTACTTC. V usage is TRBV12-3 or TRBV12-4 and J usage is TRBJ2-5; 8 bases are shared with TRBD2. V trimming: 8 bases; J trimming: 3 bases; junction bases outside the gene matches: 11. CDR3 length: 15 residues.